The source of this T cell receptor (beta chain) is a study of cytomegalovirus exposure and HLA in healthy donors. Study-wide findings and caveats: CMV serostatus alone was available as immune exposure information.

PCR employed 60 Vbeta and 13 Jbeta primers. Profiling relied on immunoSEQ multiplex PCR, and the TCRdb table lists in-frame clones only, not all of them. The sample shows 95,000 to 150,000 clones, about three quarters of them seen only once. Concerning this clone: Its target is unknown.

The junction had 12 bases not matched to a gene; V was cut back by 8 bases and J by 8 bases. This CDR3 region has 16 residues. The germline CDR1 and CDR2 sequences are LNHNV and YYDKDF (reference sequence). The genes are TRBV15 and TRBJ2-4; 13 bases align to TRBD2. The sample was PBMCs. This clonotype originated in a man between 25 and 39 years old in good health and CMV-seronegative. CDR3 protein: CATARLAGGRRDIQYF. DNA for the CDR3: TGTGCCACCGCGAGACTAGCGGGGGGCCGGAGGGACATTCAGTACTTC.